This T cell receptor beta chain was profiled in a study of T cell changes during pregnancy in multiple sclerosis. The germline CDR1 and CDR2 sequences are LNHNV and YYDKDF (reference sequence). The CDR3 has 15 amino acids. The V end lost 2 bases, the J end lost 6 bases, and 16 bases lay between the germline ends. Method: immunoSEQ multiplex PCR; TCRdb's copy keeps in-frame clones and lacks some. The data hold 30,000 to 35,000 clones, with around nine tenths observed a single time. The TCR originated in a female donor with multiple sclerosis, enrolled in a pregnancy study. Sequencing used CD8+ T cells from peripheral blood mononuclear cells, obtained before pregnancy. The chain links TRBV15 to TRBJ1-1, with D possibly matching TRBD1 (5 bases). CDR3 bases: TGTGCCACCAGCAGACACCGCAGGGAAGAGCCTGAAGCTTTCTTT. It translates to CATSRHRREEPEAFF.